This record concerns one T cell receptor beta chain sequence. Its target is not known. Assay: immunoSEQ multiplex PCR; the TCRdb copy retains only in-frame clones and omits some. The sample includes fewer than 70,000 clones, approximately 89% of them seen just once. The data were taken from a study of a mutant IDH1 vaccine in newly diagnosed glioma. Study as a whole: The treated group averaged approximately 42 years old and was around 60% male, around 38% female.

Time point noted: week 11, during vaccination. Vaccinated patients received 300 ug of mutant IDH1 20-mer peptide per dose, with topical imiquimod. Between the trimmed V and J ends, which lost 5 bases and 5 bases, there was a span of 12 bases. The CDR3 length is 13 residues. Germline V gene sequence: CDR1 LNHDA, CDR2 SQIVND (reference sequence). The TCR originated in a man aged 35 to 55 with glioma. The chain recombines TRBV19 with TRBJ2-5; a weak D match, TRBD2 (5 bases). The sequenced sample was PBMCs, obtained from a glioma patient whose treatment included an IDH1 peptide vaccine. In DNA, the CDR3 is TGTGCCAGTAGTGAGGGTACGAGGGAGACCCAGTACTTC. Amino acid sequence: CASSEGTRETQYF.